Following are 14 T cell receptor beta chains from one sample sequenced in a study of CD8+CD57+ T cells in acquired aplastic anemia. Patients selected for sequencing had displayed CD8+CD57+ cell expansion by flow cytometry. Genomic DNA acted as the template from which TCR beta VDJ combination and CDR3 sequence profiling were carried out. TCRdb fed the reads into MiXCR, producing one record per CDR3 protein. The table lists over 150,000 distinct CDR3 sequences, roughly 65% of them singletons, with 40% to 50% in the top ten. The sample was sorted CD4+, CD8+, or CD8+CD57+ T cells (not recorded which) from PBMCs. The receptors shown here come from a human donor with aplastic anemia.

The chain has TRBV10-3 and TRBJ1-6; TRBD1 agrees at 12 bases. Germline CDR1 and CDR2: ENHRY and SYGVKD. Germline trimming cut 6 bases from V and 8 bases from J; bases unmatched to any gene: 5. The CDR3 has 15 residues. The CDR3 sequence: CAIRTGTGGHSPLHF. The CDR3 DNA reads as TGTGCCATCAGGACCGGGACAGGGGGCCATTCACCCCTCCACTTT.

J is TRBJ1-1 and V is TRBV20-1; maybe TRBD1 (5 bases). The CDR3 has 13 amino acids. Trimming took 4 bases from V and 1 from J, leaving 10 bases between them. Germline V gives CDR1 DFQATT, CDR2 SNEGSKA (reference sequence). The DNA for the CDR3 is TGCAGTGCTATGGGACCCGCGAACACTGAAGCTTTCTTT. This codes for CSAMGPANTEAFF.

The rearrangement links TRBV15 to TRBJ2-1; D is unresolved. Trimming stripped 0 bases from V and 0 bases from J, with 3 bases between. This CDR3 contains 14 residues. CDR1 and CDR2 (germline): LNHNV, YYDKDF (reference sequence). CDR3 bases: TGTGCCACCAGCAGAGAAGGCTCCTACAATGAGCAGTTCTTC. Translation gives CATSREGSYNEQFF. The full variable domain, its missing parts supplied by reference TRBV15 and TRBJ2-1, is DAMVIQNPRYQVTQFGKPVTLSCSQTLNHNVMYWYQQKSSQAPKLLFHYYDKDFNNEADTPDNFQSRRPNTSFCFLDIRSPGLGDTAMYLCATSREGSYNEQFFGPGTRLTVL.

This clonotype was seen a single time. The gene calls are TRBV5-1 and TRBJ2-5; TRBD1 matches at 8 bases. The CDR3 length is 15 residues. V trimming: 4 bases; J trimming: 5 bases; junction bases outside the gene matches: 10. Germline loops: CDR1 SGHRS, CDR2 YFSETQ. The CDR3 loop reads CASSPGGQDWETQYF. The CDR3, as DNA: TGCGCCAGCAGCCCCGGGGGACAGGACTGGGAGACCCAGTACTTC.

Only one count was recorded for this clonotype. V usage is TRBV19 and J usage is TRBJ1-6, with TRBD1 as a possible D gene (5 bases). Per the germline V gene, CDR1 is LNHDA and CDR2 is SQIVND (reference sequence). The germline V and J ends were trimmed by 7 bases and 10 bases, with 23 bases remaining between them. The CDR3 runs to 16 residues. CDR3 in amino acids: CASTTLGGGLGSPLHF. The CDR3, as DNA: TGTGCCAGTACCACGTTAGGCGGGGGACTAGGCTCACCCCTCCACTTT.

This clonotype showed up just once. This chain links TRBV2 with TRBJ1-1; the D gene is possibly TRBD1 (6 bases). Deletions cut 5 bases from V and 2 bases from J, with 12 bases between. Per the germline V gene, CDR1 is SNHLY and CDR2 is FYNNEI. The CDR3 consists of 14 residues. CDR3 amino acids: CASSSQGLNTEAFF. DNA for the CDR3: TGTGCCAGCAGTTCACAGGGCTTAAACACTGAAGCTTTCTTT.

The chain is built from TRBV7-8 and TRBJ2-3, with TRBD2 identical over 16 bases. The CDR3 is 16 amino acids. The V and J ends lost 5 bases and 6 bases, in that order; junction bases with no gene match: 5. CDR1 and CDR2 from the germline V gene are SGHVS and FQNEAQ. CDR3 amino acids: CASSTGTSGGADTQYF. Written as DNA, the CDR3 is TGTGCCAGCAGCACGGGGACTAGCGGGGGGGCCGATACGCAGTATTTT. Together with reference TRBV7-8 and TRBJ2-3, the CDR3 gives the full variable domain: GAGVSQSPRYKVAKRGQDVALRCDPISGHVSLFWYQQALGQGPEFLTYFQNEAQLDKSGLPSDRFFAERPEGSVSTLKIQRTQQEDSAVYLCASSTGTSGGADTQYFGPGTRLTVL.

The V gene is TRBV24-1, the J gene TRBJ1-2; D uncertain. In germline, CDR1 is KGHDR, CDR2 SFDVKD. This CDR3 has 12 amino acids. V was pared by 3 bases and J by 7 bases, with 8 bases between. In DNA form, the CDR3 reads TGTGCCACCAGTGATCTTTCATTTGGCTACACCTTC. Translated: CATSDLSFGYTF.

Concerning this clonotype: Since no conserved phenylalanine or tryptophan closes the CDR3, a read error is the likely cause. The rearrangement joins TRBV15 to TRBJ2-7; D possibly corresponds to TRBD1 (6 bases). Germline CDR1 LNHNV, CDR2 YYDKDF (reference sequence). CDR3 length equals 16 residues. The V gene lost 0 bases and the J gene lost 1 base, with 13 bases spanning the gap. The CDR3 sequence is CATSRDDTGKSYEQYL. CDR3 DNA: TGTGCCACCAGCAGAGATGATACAGGGAAGTCCTACGAGCAGTACCTC.

The CDR3 DNA is TGCAGTGCTGGGGGCCGGAACACTGAAGCTTTCTTT. This encodes CSAGGRNTEAFF. The J gene is TRBJ1-1, the V gene TRBV20-1, with a possible D match to TRBD1 (6 bases). The CDR3 runs 12 residues. Looked up from germline, CDR1 is DFQATT and CDR2 is SNEGSKA (reference sequence). The germline V and J ends were trimmed by 5 bases and 1 base, with 8 bases remaining between them.

This clonotype was counted at least ten times. The rearrangement links TRBV2 to TRBJ2-3; 9 positions match TRBD2. V lost 4 bases, J lost 3 bases, and 5 bases stayed unmatched. This CDR3 has 15 amino acids. CDR1 and CDR2 from the germline V gene are SNHLY and FYNNEI. CDR3 DNA sequence: TGTGCCAGCAGTGTTGCGGGGGGGCTGACAGATACGCAGTATTTT. Translated: CASSVAGGLTDTQYF.

On this clonotype: The junction departs from the called germline gene at one end, perhaps through a read error. The chain employs TRBV20-1 and TRBJ2-1; tentative D call: TRBD2 (5 bases). CDR1 is DFQATT, CDR2 SNEGSKA, per germline (reference sequence). The CDR3 consists of 12 residues. The CDR3 spells CSASTSGREQFF. In nucleotides, the CDR3 is TGCAGCGCTAGTACAAGCGGTCGAGAGCAGTTCTTC.

At least ten counts were recorded for this clonotype. The rearrangement uses TRBV11-2 and TRBJ2-7; D unresolved. V lost 3 bases and J lost 1, with 16 bases in between. The length of the CDR3 is 16 residues. Germline V gives CDR1 SGHAT, CDR2 FQNNGV. CDR3 amino acids: CASSFHHRGRSYEQYF. Here the CDR3 DNA reads TGTGCCAGCAGCTTCCACCATCGTGGGCGGTCCTACGAGCAGTACTTC. Looking up the rest from reference TRBV11-2 and TRBJ2-7 gives the full variable domain: EAGVAQSPRYKIIEKRQSVAFWCNPISGHATLYWYQQILGQGPKLLIQFQNNGVVDDSQLPKDRFSAERLKGVDSTLKIQPAKLEDSAVYLCASSFHHRGRSYEQYFGPGTRLTVT.

The chain uses TRBV7-8 and TRBJ2-1, with 10 bases fitting TRBD2. This CDR3 is built from 17 residues. The germline gives CDR1 SGHVS, CDR2 FQNEAQ. The V gene end was trimmed by 2 bases and the J gene end by 1 base; junction bases not matched to a gene: 5. The CDR3 DNA reads as TGTGCCAGCAGCTTATCTAGTAGCGGGAGGTCCTACAATGAGCAGTTCTTC. Its protein product is CASSLSSSGRSYNEQFF.